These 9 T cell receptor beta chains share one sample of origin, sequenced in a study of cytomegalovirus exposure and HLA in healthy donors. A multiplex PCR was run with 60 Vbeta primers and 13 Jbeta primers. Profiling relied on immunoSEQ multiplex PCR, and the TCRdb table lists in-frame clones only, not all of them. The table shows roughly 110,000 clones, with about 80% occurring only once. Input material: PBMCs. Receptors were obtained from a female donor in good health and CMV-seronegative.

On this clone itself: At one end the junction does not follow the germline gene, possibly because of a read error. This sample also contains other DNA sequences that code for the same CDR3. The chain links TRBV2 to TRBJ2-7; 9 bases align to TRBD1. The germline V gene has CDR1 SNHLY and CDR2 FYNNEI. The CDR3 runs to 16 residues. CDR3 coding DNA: TGCGCCAGCAGTCCGAGGTCGGGACAGGGAACCTACGAGCAGTACTTC. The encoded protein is CASSPRSGQGTYEQYF. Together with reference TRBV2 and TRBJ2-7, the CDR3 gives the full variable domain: EPEVTQTPSHQVTQMGQEVILRCVPISNHLYFYWYRQILGQKVEFLVSFYNNEISEKSEIFDDQFSVERPDGSNFTLKIRSTKLEDSAMYFCASSPRSGQGTYEQYFGPGTRLTVT.

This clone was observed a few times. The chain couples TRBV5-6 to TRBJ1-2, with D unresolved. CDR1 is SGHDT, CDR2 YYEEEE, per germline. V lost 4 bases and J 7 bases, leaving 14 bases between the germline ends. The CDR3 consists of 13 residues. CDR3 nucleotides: TGTGCCAGCAGCCCTGTCGCGGTAGCTGGCTACACCTTC. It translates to CASSPVAVAGYTF.

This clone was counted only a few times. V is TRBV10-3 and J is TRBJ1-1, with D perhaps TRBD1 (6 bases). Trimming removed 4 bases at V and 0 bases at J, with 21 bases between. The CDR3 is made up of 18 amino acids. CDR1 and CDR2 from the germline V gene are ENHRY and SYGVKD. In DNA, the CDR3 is TGTGCCATCAGTGGGAAGGGCCCTTTTACAGGGCTGAACACTGAAGCTTTCTTT. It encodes CAISGKGPFTGLNTEAFF.

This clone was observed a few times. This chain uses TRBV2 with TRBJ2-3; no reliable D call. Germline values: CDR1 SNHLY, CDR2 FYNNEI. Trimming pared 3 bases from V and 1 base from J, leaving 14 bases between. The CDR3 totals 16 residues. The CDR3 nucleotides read TGTGCCAGCAGTGATCGTAGACTTGGCCGCACAGATACGCAGTATTTT. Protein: CASSDRRLGRTDTQYF.

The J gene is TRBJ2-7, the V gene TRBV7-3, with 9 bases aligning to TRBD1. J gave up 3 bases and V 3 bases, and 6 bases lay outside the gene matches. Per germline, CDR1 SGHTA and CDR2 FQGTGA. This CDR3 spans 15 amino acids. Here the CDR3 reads CASSLDGTGNYEQYF. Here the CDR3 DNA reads TGTGCCAGCAGCTTGGACGGGACAGGGAACTACGAGCAGTACTTC.

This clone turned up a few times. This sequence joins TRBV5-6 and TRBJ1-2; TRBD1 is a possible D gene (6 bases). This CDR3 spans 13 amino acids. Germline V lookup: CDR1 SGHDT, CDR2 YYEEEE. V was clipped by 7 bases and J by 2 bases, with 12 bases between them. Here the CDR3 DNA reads TGTGCCAGCTTCACGGACAGAAACTATGGCTACACCTTC. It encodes CASFTDRNYGYTF.

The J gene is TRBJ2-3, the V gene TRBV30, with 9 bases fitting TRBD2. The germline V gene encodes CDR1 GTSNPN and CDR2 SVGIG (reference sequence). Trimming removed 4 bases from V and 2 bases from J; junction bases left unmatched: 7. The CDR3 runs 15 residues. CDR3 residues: CAWNAGLAITDTQYF. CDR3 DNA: TGTGCCTGGAACGCGGGACTAGCTATCACAGATACGCAGTATTTT.

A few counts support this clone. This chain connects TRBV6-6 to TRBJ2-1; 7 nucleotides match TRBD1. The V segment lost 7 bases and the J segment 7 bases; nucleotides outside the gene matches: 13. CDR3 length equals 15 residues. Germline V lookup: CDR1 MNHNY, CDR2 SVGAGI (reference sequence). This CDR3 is CASTMPWTGRNEQFF. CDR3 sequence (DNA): TGTGCCAGCACCATGCCCTGGACAGGACGGAATGAGCAGTTCTTC.

The CDR3 DNA follows: TGTGCCAGCAGCCTCCGCGAGGCCTACGAGCAGTACTTC. Encoded protein: CASSLREAYEQYF. This chain connects TRBV7-2 to TRBJ2-7; the D is unclear. CDR3 length: 13 amino acids. CDR1 is SGHTA, CDR2 FQGNSA, per germline. The V end was cut by 5 bases, the J end by 2 bases, with 10 bases between.